The source of this T cell receptor beta chain is a study of CD8 T cells in Susac syndrome. Across the whole study: When their blood was taken, the Susac syndrome patients had either not yet had any therapy, were taking corticosteroids, or were taking intravenous immunoglobulin alone. Findings and limits, study-wide: It was acknowledged by the study that relatively few individuals were included in its TCR sequencing and HLA analysis. Susac syndrome CD4+ T cell repertoires showed no clonal expansion.

V lost 2 bases, J lost 4 bases, and 8 bases lay in between. Germline assignment: CDR1 KGHSH and CDR2 LQKENI. The CDR3 runs to 13 residues. With random hexamers, reverse transcription was performed on roughly 0.5 to 1 ug of RNA. Using its own MiXCR run on the immunoSEQ multiplex PCR reads, TCRdb lists one record per CDR3 protein. Of some 200,000 distinct CDR3 sequences listed, approximately 96% are singletons. Turning to this clonotype: The antigen is not known.

This clonotype was sampled from a human donor with Susac syndrome. The sequenced sample consisted of CD4+ T cells from PBMCs. The chain carries TRBV18 and TRBJ2-5; no clear D gene. CDR3 bases: TGTGCCAGCTCACCAGACACGCGAGAGACCCAGTACTTC. Translated, it gives CASSPDTRETQYF.